Listed below are T cell receptor beta chains from one sample, sequenced in a study of T cell responses to AZD1222 COVID-19 vaccine. This table comes from immunoSEQ multiplex PCR, and its TCRdb copy is limited to in-frame clones, with some not included. In the table there are approximately 160,000 clones, roughly nine tenths of which are singletons. Sequenced material: peripheral blood, taken on day 0 of AZD1222 vaccination. The receptors shown here come from an adult in good health. CDR3s include the opening cysteine and the closing phenylalanine or tryptophan. The order of the fields is J gene, V gene, CDR3 length, CDR3 protein.

>TRBJ2-6|TRBV7-3|16
CASSHQPLWGDNVLTF
>TRBJ1-4|TRBV4-3|16
CASSQVSERNNEKLFF
>TRBJ1-1|TRBV27|15
CASSPPRGRNTEAFF
>TRBJ1-2|TRBV29-1|11
CSVEDGTDTSF
>TRBJ1-3|TRBV3-1/TRBV3-2|14
CASSAPRIGNTIYF
>TRBJ2-1|TRBV5-1|13
CASRLDQNNEQFF
>TRBJ1-2|TRBV6-2/TRBV6-3|13
CASSLDGHYGYTF
>TRBJ2-5|TRBV7-2|15
CASSLVSDREETQYF
>TRBJ1-2|TRBV27|15
CASSPPGGWIYGYTF
>TRBJ2-5|TRBV6-2/TRBV6-3|16
CASSRILAGGQETQYF
>TRBJ2-5|TRBV9|15
CASSVGPAAGETQYF
>TRBJ2-7|TRBV27|16
CASSLRLKGQFHEQYF
>TRBJ1-2|TRBV3-1/TRBV3-2|15
CASSLGGDGSYGYTF
>TRBJ2-3|TRBV5-8|12
CASAQSTDTQYF
>TRBJ1-1|TRBV19|15
CASTPGGQTNTEAFF
>TRBJ2-7|TRBV9|15
CASSGPSGGPYEQYF
>TRBJ2-3|TRBV3-1/TRBV3-2|15
CARADGTSGADTQYF
>TRBJ1-6|TRBV19|14
CASSLLGVDSPLHF
>TRBJ2-7|TRBV6-5|15
CASSYSGTGGYEQYF
>TRBJ1-2|TRBV6-5|15
CASSYSPGTSYGYTF
>TRBJ2-2|TRBV3-1/TRBV3-2|15
CASSQVQTNTGELFF
>TRBJ1-5|TRBV6-4|15
CASSAPGRGREPQHF
>TRBJ2-2|TRBV3-1/TRBV3-2|14
CASSQEGAAGELFF
>TRBJ1-1|TRBV6-5|13
CASSYLLNTEAFF
>TRBJ2-7|TRBV7-2|15
CASSSGTSGFYEQYF
>TRBJ2-5|TRBV6-5|14
CASSLNSGQETQYF
>TRBJ1-2|TRBV7-9|15
CASSSQTGGDYGYTF
>TRBJ1-4|TRBV5-4|16
CASSLWEDGAREKLFF
>TRBJ1-5|TRBV7-8|15
CASSLDPLRGQPQHF
>TRBJ2-1|TRBV7-3|17
CASSPRDPFFVNNEQFF
>TRBJ1-1|TRBV7-2|13
CASSLEWGTEAFF
>TRBJ1-3|TRBV25-1|15
CASSDSGGSGNTIYF
>TRBJ1-6|TRBV5-4|16
CASSPWPGDPNSPLHF
>TRBJ2-7|TRBV5-6|16
CASSSRSTGSSYEQYF
>TRBJ1-6|TRBV3-1/TRBV3-2|17
CASSQEGSRGYNSPLHF
>TRBJ1-2|TRBV19|13
CASSTQGVGGYTF
>TRBJ1-6|TRBV4-3|17
CASSQDRQDFYNSPLHF
>TRBJ2-2|TRBV7-2|14
CASSLVKNTGELFF
>TRBJ2-3|TRBV3-1/TRBV3-2|15
CASSQGAWGSDTQYF
>TRBJ2-5|TRBV2|15
CASTPGGNLQETQYF
>TRBJ2-7|TRBV7-3|11
CASREEYEQYF
>TRBJ1-5|TRBV5-1|17
CASSLGESGRSNQPQHF
>TRBJ2-7|TRBV5-4|12
CASSSTSYEQYF
>TRBJ2-3|TRBV12-5|12
CASGSGLAGQYF
>TRBJ2-7|TRBV2|14
CASPAPTGLNEQYF
>TRBJ2-3|TRBV18|14
CASSPPGGTDTQYF
>TRBJ2-5|TRBV29-1|9
CSVEETQYF
>TRBJ2-2|TRBV5-1|14
CASSLAFGSGELFF